This paragraph covers one T cell receptor (beta chain) sequence. What this receptor recognizes is not known. Base qualities are not at hand, and no much larger clone is one base apart. TCRbeta-specific cDNA was reverse-transcribed from roughly 500 ng total RNA using a constant-region primer and ProtoScript II reverse transcriptase. TCRbeta libraries were built with three nested multiplex PCR rounds, a slightly modified ARM-PCR procedure. Each of the first two PCR rounds ran for approximately 10 cycles using multiplex TRBV1-TRBV30 forward primers together with a Cbeta reverse primer. A final 25-cycle PCR with Deep VentR polymerase added sample barcodes and Illumina adapters. Before sequencing, amplicons of 200-500 bp were purified from gel using a QIAquick gel extraction kit. The TCRbeta amplicons were sequenced with 250-bp paired-end reads on an Illumina HiSeq 2500. The study's own analysis went as follows. Trimmomatic v0.33 was used to quality-trim the reads, and FLASH v1.2.11 was used to merge paired reads so that full CDR3 sequences could be recovered. V, D and J germline segments were assigned to the rearranged TCRbeta sequences using MiGEC v1.2.1b. Clonotype statistics and Shannon-Wiener diversity indices were calculated with VDJtools v1.0.0. Except for diversity analysis, only each sample's 250 most abundant clonotypes were used in subsequent analyses to reduce sampling bias. TCRdb applied fastp at Q25 and MiXCR to the public reads, then kept only in-frame beta chains. Records with the same CDR3 protein are collapsed into one entry carrying the most frequent genes and DNA. Here the V and J calls rest on TCRdb's processing, not on the authors' analysis. This sample gives tens of thousands of distinct CDR3 sequences in total; about 71% of them show up just once. The biggest ten clones account for about 40% of the sample.

The data derive from a study of tumor-infiltrating lymphocytes in primary liver carcinoma (dated by TCRdb to between 2016 and 2019). At the level of the whole study: Hepatocellular carcinoma (four) or combined HCC and intrahepatic cholangiocarcinoma (one) was present in the five patients, who were three men and two women aged 30 to 69 years. The five patients had tumors of stage T1-T3 N0M0, with maximum diameters ranging from about 4.2 to 10 cm. Each sample produced about 3.5 to 7.13 million productive TCRbeta reads, and read depth showed no significant difference between tissue types. TCRbeta repertoire sequencing, expression microarrays and whole-exome sequencing were combined in the study across five regions of each liver tumor, with adjacent normal tissue and blood also included. TCRbeta repertoire sequencing covered about 35 specimens from 5 patients: around 25 tumor regions, 5 adjacent noncancerous liver tissues and 5 peripheral blood samples. Agilent mRNA microarray profiling was performed on the approximately 27 tumor region samples to relate TCRbeta repertoire diversity to the local molecular phenotype. Technical replicate repertoires showed high reproducibility, with mean shared-clone rates around 0.9 and correlation coefficients above 0.95.

The CDR3 runs 13 amino acids, cysteine and phenylalanine included. The CDR3 DNA has 39 bases and is translated from base 1. CDR1 and CDR2 are read off the germline V gene as SGHRS and YFSETQ. Between the V and J ends, shortened by 2 bases and 11 bases respectively, the junction contains 14 bases. Total RNA and DNA were co-extracted without cell sorting from about 19-30 mg of bulk tissue using the AllPrep DNA/RNA mini kit. Between late 2015 and 2016, about five patients in China with histopathologically diagnosed primary liver carcinoma had surgical resection. Patients had chronic HBV infection and were treatment-naive at sampling. Each tumor was sampled at five spatially separated regions: the superior, inferior, left-lateral and right-lateral poles and the tumor centre. More than 75% viable tumor cells were found by histology in every tumor sample. Fresh tumor and adjacent tissue pieces were bisected, with one half stored in RNAlater at -80 degrees C and the other half sent for histology.

Study-wide findings and limitations: Only the TCR beta chain was sequenced, so true repertoire diversity is likely underestimated because unpaired alpha chains were not captured. Comparison of CD4+ and CD8+ T cell repertoires was precluded by the use of bulk unsorted samples. With just four or five patients in the study, the authors point out that the findings should be validated in a larger study. A significantly larger repertoire fraction was made up by the top 250 clones in tumors than in blood (p = 0.039). Only about 8-24% of top clones were present in all five regions of a tumor, suggesting spatial heterogeneity of tumor-infiltrating T cells. Repertoire overlap was found to be higher between tumor regions (mean roughly 36%) than between tumor-adjacent (about 17%) or tumor-blood (about 15%) pairs, consistent with antigen-driven expansion.

The sequence was obtained from a man in his forties with primary liver carcinoma and hepatitis B virus infection. The V and J segments used are TRBV5-1 and TRBJ2-1, with the D gene call left open. The specimen was liver tumor tissue from sampling region 4. The label giving this sample's cell subset or site can be read as: tumor region T4, right-lateral pole. In nucleotides, the sequence is TGCGCCAGCAGCTTAGGTGGGGAAAATAAGCAGTTCTTC. This yields the protein CASSLGGENKQFF.